This TCR beta chain was recovered during a study of T cell changes during pregnancy in multiple sclerosis. Germline assignment: CDR1 SGHAT and CDR2 FQNNGV. The V gene end was trimmed by 3 bases and the J gene end by 3 bases; junction bases not matched to a gene: 15. CDR3 length: 19 amino acids. Using immunoSEQ multiplex PCR, the repertoire was profiled, and TCRdb retains in-frame clones only, with some absent. The table includes nearly 110,000 clones, 85% to 95% detected once. The sample consisted of peripheral blood, taken in the third trimester of pregnancy. The sequence was obtained from a female donor in good health, enrolled as a control in a pregnancy study. The rearrangement links TRBV11-2 to TRBJ2-3, with 10 bases identical to TRBD2. The CDR3 protein is CASSFKRGGLGGRTDTQYF. For the CDR3, the DNA is TGTGCCAGCAGCTTTAAGCGGGGGGGCCTGGGGGGGCGGACAGATACGCAGTATTTT.